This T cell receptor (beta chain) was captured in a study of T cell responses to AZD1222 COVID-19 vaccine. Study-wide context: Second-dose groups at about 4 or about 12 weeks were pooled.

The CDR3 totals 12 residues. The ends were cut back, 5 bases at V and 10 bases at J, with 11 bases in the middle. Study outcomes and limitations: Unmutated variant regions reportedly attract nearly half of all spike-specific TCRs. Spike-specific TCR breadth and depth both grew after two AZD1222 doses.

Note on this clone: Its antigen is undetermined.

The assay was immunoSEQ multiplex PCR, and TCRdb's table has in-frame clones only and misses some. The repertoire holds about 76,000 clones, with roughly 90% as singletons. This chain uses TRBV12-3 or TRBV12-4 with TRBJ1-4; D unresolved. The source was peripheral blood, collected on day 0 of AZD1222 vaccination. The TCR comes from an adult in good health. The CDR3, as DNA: TGTGCCAGCAGTCTCCTGGACCTAAAACTGTTTTTT. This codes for CASSLLDLKLFF.